Shown below are 17 T cell receptor beta chains from a single sample sequenced in a study of control samples from healthy donors and cancer patients. The repertoire was sequenced with immunoSEQ multiplex PCR; TCRdb's copy has only in-frame clones and lacks some. In the table there are under 200,000 clones, 91% of which are singletons. The sample was blood. The receptors were sampled from a woman aged 30 to 39 in good health.

The chain carries TRBV10-3 and TRBJ1-4, with 9 bases lining up with TRBD1. The V segment lost 2 bases and the J segment 3 bases; nucleotides outside the gene matches: 1. The CDR3 has 15 amino acids. Germline V lookup: CDR1 ENHRY, CDR2 SYGVKD. The CDR3 loop is CAISEGTGSNEKLFF. The CDR3 region has the DNA TGTGCCATCAGTGAGGGGACAGGGTCTAATGAAAAACTGTTTTTT.

The chain employs TRBV9 and TRBJ2-1, with 7 positions matching TRBD1. Germline values: CDR1 SGDLS, CDR2 YYNGEE. This CDR3 is built from 14 residues. The V gene end was trimmed by 3 bases and the J gene end by 6 bases; junction bases not matched to a gene: 6. The CDR3 bases are TGTGCCAGCAGCGAACACGGGACAGCCAATGAGCAGTTCTTC. Translation gives CASSEHGTANEQFF.

On this clone itself: Distinct nucleotide sequences in the sample also encode this CDR3. The V call is TRBV9, the J call TRBJ1-2; D not resolved. Trimming took off 0 bases at V and 6 bases at J, with 9 bases between the two ends. The CDR3 totals 13 residues. CDR1 SGDLS and CDR2 YYNGEE come from the germline V gene. The CDR3 protein is CASSVAGGDGYTF. The CDR3 DNA is TGTGCCAGCAGCGTAGCAGGCGGGGATGGCTACACCTTC.

About this clone itself: This same CDR3 is encoded by further DNA sequences in the sample. The chain recombines TRBV6-1 with TRBJ2-3; 12 nucleotides align to TRBD2. Germline CDR1 MNHNS, CDR2 SASEGT. Trimming took 3 bases from V and 4 from J; bases not matched to a gene: 2. The CDR3 loop spans 15 amino acids. The DNA of the CDR3 is TGTGCCAGCAGTGACCTAGCGGGGGGGCCAGATACGCAGTATTTT. Protein sequence: CASSDLAGGPDTQYF.

The chain links TRBV28 to TRBJ1-2, with D tentatively TRBD1 (5 bases). The CDR3 is 13 residues long. Germline CDR1 MDHEN, CDR2 SYDVKM. Trimming pared 1 base from V and 8 bases from J, leaving 11 bases between. CDR3 nucleotide sequence: TGTGCCAGCAGTTTATTCCCAGGGCCGGGCTACACCTTC. It is translated as CASSLFPGPGYTF.

This sequence joins TRBV4-1 and TRBJ2-3; 12 bases map to TRBD2. This CDR3 is built from 15 residues. V shed 0 bases and J 10 bases; nucleotides not matched to a gene: 5. The germline CDR1 and CDR2 sequences are MGHRA and YSYEKL. The CDR3 nucleotides are TGCGCCAGCAGCCAAGATGAGGGACTAGCGGGTTCGCAGTATTTT. The encoded protein is CASSQDEGLAGSQYF.

The chain is built from TRBV9 and TRBJ2-5; D is perhaps TRBD1 (6 bases). Trimming removed 0 bases at V and 5 bases at J, with 11 bases between. Germline CDR1 is SGDLS and CDR2 is YYNGEE. This CDR3 region has 14 residues. CDR3 coding DNA: TGTGCCAGCAGCGTAGGCAGGGGCAGGGAGACCCAGTACTTC. It codes for CASSVGRGRETQYF.

The genes are TRBV7-3 and TRBJ2-5, with TRBD1 matching 7 bases. Germline V CDR1 and CDR2: SGHTA, FQGTGA. With 2 bases clipped from V and 6 bases from J, the junction kept 6 bases outside the gene matches. The CDR3 spans 14 residues. The CDR3 DNA reads TGTGCCAGCAGCTTAGAAGCAGGGGGACAGACCCAGTACTTC. Protein: CASSLEAGGQTQYF.

The chain couples TRBV7-9 to TRBJ2-2; 8 bases align to TRBD1. The CDR3 is 13 amino acids. V gave up 6 bases and J gave up 5 bases; unmatched junction bases: 2. The germline V gene encodes CDR1 SEHNR and CDR2 FQNEAQ (reference sequence). CDR3 bases: TGTGCCAGCAGAGGACAGGGAACCGGGGAGCTGTTTTTT. Amino acids: CASRGQGTGELFF.

This clone was detected only a few times. The chain combines TRBV28 with TRBJ1-2; D remains ambiguous. The CDR3 totals 14 residues. Germline values: CDR1 MDHEN, CDR2 SYDVKM. V lost 3 bases, J lost 7 bases, and 15 bases lay in between. The CDR3 sequence: CASSFGNREGGYTF. The DNA of the CDR3 is TGTGCCAGCAGTTTCGGGAACAGAGAAGGTGGCTACACCTTC.

The chain is built from TRBV30 and TRBJ2-5, with 10 bases aligning to TRBD2. V trimming: 3 bases; J trimming: 5 bases; junction bases outside the gene matches: 6. The CDR3 consists of 14 residues. CDR1 is GTSNPN, CDR2 SVGIG, per germline (reference sequence). This CDR3 reads CAWRLAGASETQYF. The CDR3 coding sequence is TGTGCCTGGAGGCTAGCGGGAGCCAGTGAGACCCAGTACTTC. Full variable domain (missing parts from reference TRBV30 and TRBJ2-5): SQTIHQWPATLVQPVGSPLSLECTVEGTSNPNLYWYRQAAGRGLQLLFYSVGIGQISSEVPQNLSASRPQDRQFILSSKKLLLSDSGFYLCAWRLAGASETQYFGPGTRLLVL.

The gene calls are TRBV15 and TRBJ1-5; the D gene is possibly TRBD1 (5 bases). This CDR3 spans 15 amino acids. Between the trimmed V and J ends, which lost 2 bases and 2 bases, there was a span of 10 bases. Germline CDR1 is LNHNV and CDR2 is YYDKDF (reference sequence). The CDR3 sequence is CATSRQGEGNQPQHF. The CDR3, as DNA: TGTGCCACCAGCAGACAGGGCGAAGGCAATCAGCCCCAGCATTTT.

The V and J genes are TRBV23-1 and TRBJ2-7; 8 positions match TRBD1. TRBV23-1 is flagged as an ORF with uncertain function. Trimming at V came to 0 bases and at J to 3 bases, leaving 4 bases not matched to a gene. This CDR3 is 15 amino acids long. The CDR3 sequence is CASSQSRTGYYEQYF. The CDR3 DNA is TGCGCCAGCAGTCAATCGCGGACAGGGTACTACGAGCAGTACTTC.

J is TRBJ1-6 and V is TRBV9, with 7 bases fitting TRBD1. The CDR3 loop spans 17 amino acids. After removal of 0 bases from V and 1 base from J, the junction contained 4 bases not matched to a gene. Germline loops: CDR1 SGDLS, CDR2 YYNGEE. This chain's CDR3 is CASSVGQGWSYNSPLHF. The CDR3 DNA follows: TGTGCCAGCAGCGTAGGACAGGGTTGGTCCTATAATTCACCCCTCCACTTT.

This chain connects TRBV7-3 to TRBJ1-4; a weak D match, TRBD1 (6 bases). Germline values: CDR1 SGHTA, CDR2 FQGTGA. This CDR3 region has 14 residues. Trimming left V 2 bases short and J 7 bases short, with 11 bases between. For the CDR3, the DNA is TGTGCCAGCAGCTTAGGGGGGCGCGGTGAAAAACTGTTTTTT. Its translation is CASSLGGRGEKLFF. The complete variable domain, with remaining parts taken from reference TRBV7-3 and TRBJ1-4, reads GAGVSQTPSNKVTEKGKYVELRCDPISGHTALYWYRQSLGQGPEFLIYFQGTGAADDSGLPNDRFFAVRPEGSVSTLKIQRTERGDSAVYLCASSLGGRGEKLFFGSGTQLSVL.

V is TRBV10-3 and J is TRBJ1-1, with 8 bases identical to TRBD1. Trimming at V came to 4 bases and at J to 0 bases, leaving 1 base not matched to a gene. This CDR3 has 14 amino acids. The germline gives CDR1 ENHRY, CDR2 SYGVKD. DNA of the CDR3: TGTGCCATCAGTGGACAGGGGATGAACACTGAAGCTTTCTTT. Translating it yields CAISGQGMNTEAFF.

The chain employs TRBV28 and TRBJ2-1; 8 positions agree with TRBD2. The junction had 0 bases not matched to a gene; V was cut back by 2 bases and J by 9 bases. Germline-derived CDR1 and CDR2 are MDHEN and SYDVKM. CDR3 length equals 12 residues. Here the CDR3 reads CASSLAGGEQFF. The CDR3 nucleotides are TGTGCCAGCAGTTTAGCGGGGGGTGAGCAGTTCTTC.